Listed below are T cell receptor beta chains from one sample, sequenced in a study of patients and donors after allogeneic stem cell transplantation. Each CDR3 protein gets one entry after TCRdb re-called the RT-PCR reads with MiXCR. Of hundreds of thousands of distinct CDR3 sequences listed, 16% are singletons. Sequencing used blood, either unsorted or a sorted T cell fraction (not recorded which). The receptors come from a human donor who was either an allogeneic HSCT recipient or a stem cell or donor lymphocyte infusion donor (not recorded which). It is not recorded whose cells these are; they may come from a transplant donor. The CDR3 runs from the conserved cysteine through the conserved F or W. Each record gives: V gene, J gene, D gene, clone size, CDR3 protein, CDR3 DNA. The D gene is left open where the match is weak. Clone size appears in some rows only: once, few, many, or a class for an expanded clone.

V: TRBV11-3
J: TRBJ2-1
D: TRBD2
size: .
CDR3: CASSTRLADYNEQFF
DNA: TGTGCCAGCAGCACCAGACTAGCGGATTACAATGAGCAGTTCTTC

V: TRBV4-1
J: TRBJ2-1
D: .
size: .
CDR3: CASSQATSRVWEQFF
DNA: TGCGCCAGCAGCCAAGCAACTAGCCGGGTATGGGAGCAGTTCTTC

V: TRBV2
J: TRBJ2-3
D: .
size: few
CDR3: CASSVMGDTQYF
DNA: TGTGCCAGCAGTGTTATGGGAGATACGCAGTATTTT

V: TRBV2
J: TRBJ2-7
D: TRBD2
size: few
CDR3: CASRPGLGSYEQYF
DNA: TGTGCCAGCAGACCGGGACTAGGCTCCTACGAGCAGTACTTC

V: TRBV20-1
J: TRBJ2-2
D: TRBD2
size: few
CDR3: CSAPLSGKNTGELFF
DNA: TGCAGTGCTCCTCTTAGCGGGAAGAACACCGGGGAGCTGTTTTTT

V: TRBV6-2/TRBV6-3
J: TRBJ1-1
D: TRBD1
size: few
CDR3: CASQTGVGTGDTEAFF
DNA: TGTGCCAGCCAGACAGGGGTCGGGACAGGGGACACTGAAGCTTTCTTT

V: TRBV12-3/TRBV12-4
J: TRBJ2-3
D: .
size: many
CDR3: CASSLIGADTQYF
DNA: TGTGCCAGCAGTTTAATCGGGGCAGATACGCAGTATTTT

V: TRBV9
J: TRBJ2-5
D: TRBD1
size: .
CDR3: CASSVPTGRGGETQYF
DNA: TGTGCCAGCAGCGTACCGACAGGGAGAGGTGGAGAGACCCAGTACTTC

V: TRBV5-1
J: TRBJ1-2
D: .
size: few
CDR3: CASSLEVGMAAGYTF
DNA: TGCGCCAGCAGCTTGGAGGTGGGAATGGCTGCTGGCTACACCTTC

V: TRBV12-3/TRBV12-4
J: TRBJ1-5
D: .
size: few
CDR3: CASSLGTVSNQPQHF
DNA: TGTGCCAGCAGTTTAGGGACAGTTAGCAATCAGCCCCAGCATTTT

V: TRBV7-2
J: TRBJ2-3
D: TRBD2
size: few
CDR3: CASSISGGSTDTQYF
DNA: TGTGCCAGCAGCATTAGCGGGGGAAGCACAGATACGCAGTATTTT

V: TRBV6-5
J: TRBJ2-3
D: .
size: .
CDR3: CASSYGAPNTDTQYF
DNA: TGTGCCAGCAGTTACGGGGCCCCTAACACAGATACGCAGTATTTT

V: TRBV25-1
J: TRBJ1-2
D: .
size: few
CDR3: CASSEYRGPSNYGYTF
DNA: TGTGCCAGCAGTGAATACAGGGGTCCTTCTAACTATGGCTACACCTTC

V: TRBV11-2
J: TRBJ1-1
D: .
size: few
CDR3: CASSFPTKGVNTEAFF
DNA: TGTGCCAGCAGCTTCCCGACTAAGGGGGTTAACACTGAAGCTTTCTTT

V: TRBV20-1
J: TRBJ2-3
D: .
size: few
CDR3: CSARSSLTDTQYF
DNA: TGCAGTGCTAGATCCTCACTCACAGATACGCAGTATTTT

V: TRBV19
J: TRBJ2-7
D: .
size: few
CDR3: CASSGGLGYEQYF
DNA: TGTGCCAGTAGTGGTGGATTGGGCTACGAGCAGTACTTC

V: TRBV6-2/TRBV6-3
J: TRBJ1-1
D: .
size: .
CDR3: CASRLSLTAWSTEAFF
DNA: TGTGCCAGCAGACTCTCACTGACCGCTTGGAGCACTGAAGCTTTCTTT

V: TRBV20-1
J: TRBJ2-7
D: .
size: once
CDR3: CSARRDVSYEQYF
DNA: TGCAGTGCTAGAAGGGACGTCTCCTACGAGCAGTACTTC

V: TRBV5-6
J: TRBJ2-2
D: TRBD2
size: .
CDR3: CASTGWGPGGLTGELFF
DNA: TGTGCCAGCACCGGTTGGGGGCCGGGGGGGCTCACCGGGGAGCTGTTTTTT

V: TRBV12-3/TRBV12-4
J: TRBJ1-2
D: .
size: .
CDR3: CASSRRSETLF
DNA: TGTGCCAGCAGTCGAAGATCCGAGACGCTATTC

V: TRBV20-1
J: TRBJ2-5
D: TRBD2
size: few
CDR3: CSARDRTSRETQYF
DNA: TGCAGTGCTAGAGATCGGACTAGCAGGGAGACCCAGTACTTC

V: TRBV12-3/TRBV12-4
J: TRBJ2-7
D: TRBD1
size: few
CDR3: CASRETGVYEQYF
DNA: TGTGCCAGCAGGGAGACAGGGGTCTACGAGCAGTACTTC

V: TRBV7-8
J: TRBJ1-3
D: TRBD1
size: once
CDR3: CASSSGRGRGNTIYF
DNA: TGTGCCAGCAGCTCTGGCAGGGGGCGCGGAAACACCATATATTTT

V: TRBV12-3/TRBV12-4
J: TRBJ1-5
D: TRBD1
size: many
CDR3: CASRQGYQPQHF
DNA: TGTGCCAGCAGACAGGGGTATCAGCCCCAGCATTTT

V: TRBV3-1
J: TRBJ2-3
D: TRBD2
size: .
CDR3: CASSQDPGLAGVINTQYF
DNA: TGTGCCAGCAGCCAAGACCCCGGACTAGCGGGGGTTATAAATACGCAGTATTTT

V: TRBV11-2
J: TRBJ2-2
D: TRBD1
size: .
CDR3: CASSPWTGRTGELFF
DNA: TGTGCCAGCAGTCCCTGGACAGGGAGGACCGGGGAGCTGTTTTTT

V: TRBV12-3/TRBV12-4
J: TRBJ1-3
D: .
size: few
CDR3: CASSLSIAGNTIYF
DNA: TGTGCCAGCAGTTTAAGCATCGCTGGAAACACCATATATTTT

V: TRBV24-1
J: TRBJ2-3
D: .
size: .
CDR3: CATSDTRTAPTDTQYF
DNA: TGTGCCACCAGTGATACCCGGACAGCGCCAACAGATACGCAGTATTTT

V: TRBV4-1
J: TRBJ2-7
D: .
size: few
CDR3: CASSQEVQQLYEQYF
DNA: TGCGCCAGCAGCCAAGAGGTGCAGCAACTGTACGAGCAGTACTTC

V: TRBV7-3
J: TRBJ2-1
D: .
size: .
CDR3: CASSPQGRGNNEQFF
DNA: TGTGCCAGCAGCCCCCAGGGCAGGGGAAACAATGAGCAGTTCTTC